This T cell receptor (beta chain) is from a study of PD-1 blockade in classical Hodgkin lymphoma (dated by TCRdb to 2020 to 2021). With regard to the full study: Nivolumab dosing was 3 mg/kg intravenously every 2 weeks, continuing until either disease progression or unacceptable toxicity. The study used CyTOF and TCR beta sequencing to define a peripheral blood immune signature of response to PD-1 blockade in classical Hodgkin lymphoma.

General findings and caveats noted by the study authors: By C4D1, a significant rise was seen in CD4+ TCR diversity but not in CD8+ TCR diversity (p=0.0027 vs p=0.16), and the rise was most apparent among complete responders (p=0.02). Lower diversity was observed in patients in whom nivolumab was started less than 1 year after ASCT, and these patients were excluded from later analyses so that confounding by immune reconstitution would be avoided. Only a single clinical trial cohort was studied, and what caused the repertoire differences, possibly disease activity or prior therapy, remained undefined. Among trial patients, those achieving complete response had baseline diversity similar to that of newly diagnosed patients, while diversity was significantly lower in partial responders and progressors. Baseline TCR diversity was reported as lower in newly diagnosed patients than in healthy donors, and lower still in relapsed/refractory patients.

In light of the paper, this sample's time point label describes: cycle 4 day 1 (C4D1), after around six weeks of nivolumab. Every trial patient had relapsed following autologous stem cell transplantation, and prior brentuximab vedotin exposure was what differed among cohorts A, B and C. The trial cohort comprised roughly 50 patients with relapsed/refractory classical Hodgkin lymphoma whose best overall responses were complete response, partial response or progressive disease. Single-agent nivolumab was administered to trial patients in the multi-cohort phase II CheckMate 205 trial. Best overall response was determined by an independent review committee according to the 2007 International Working Group response criteria. Trial PBMCs were collected immediately before nivolumab initiation (C1D1) and during therapy at cycle 2 day 1 and cycle 4 day 1. After peripheral blood was drawn into 8 mL Vacutainer Cell Preparation Tubes, PBMCs were isolated by centrifugation and then cryopreserved.

Genomic DNA was extracted with the Qiagen DNeasy kit from unsorted PBMCs and from negatively selected CD4+ and CD8+ fractions. TCR beta CDR3 regions were amplified by immunoSEQ multiplex PCR using primers annealing to V and J segments. A synthetic immune receptor repertoire was used to minimize amplification bias, and any remaining bias was removed computationally after sequencing. Regarding the original processing steps: Repertoire diversity was quantified as the Shannon entropy index using custom Python scripts. The unsorted, CD4+ and CD8+ repertoires were each analyzed separately, with the exception of combined analyses, where CD4+ and CD8+ sequences were merged in silico. Clonal expansion was defined as a frequency increase of at least 2-fold after treatment compared with C1D1, and clones undetected at baseline were assigned a pseudocount of 0.5. Singleton clones were defined as clones with 0 or 1 copy at C1D1, and non-singleton clones were defined as clones with 2 or more copies. By matching protein sequences in sorted samples from the same patient, clones expanded in unsorted samples were annotated as CD4+, CD8+ or unknown. Wilcoxon tests were applied to paired samples to test diversity changes from C1D1 to C4D1. TCRdb took over this immuneACCESS table, retaining in-frame rearrangements with V and J assigned. Such tables are incomplete; in checked studies, under half of the missing clones stem from an unresolved V gene, and the remainder is unexplained. D and trimming were read from the DNA, whereas the V and J calls and clone size are those reported in that table. The sample table lists some 58,000 clones, 91% of them with a count of one. In total, the top ten clones hold 10% of the sample.

As to this clone: The target of this receptor is not known. One base away there is no much larger clone; base qualities are not given.

The germline V gene (reference sequence) sets CDR1 to MNHEY and CDR2 to SMNVEV. Ends trimmed: V by 6 bases, J by 0 bases; bases unmatched to a gene: 7. Spanning cysteine to phenylalanine, the CDR3 consists of 16 amino acids. Only CDR3 DNA is held: 48 bases, read in frame from base 1. The rearrangement combines TRBV27 with TRBJ1-1; 10 central nucleotides agree with TRBD1. This receptor was obtained from a human donor with classical Hodgkin lymphoma. The material sequenced was peripheral blood mononuclear cells (PBMCs), taken before the fourth cycle of nivolumab. CDR3 reads: CASSARTGGMNTEAFF. In nucleotides, the sequence is TGTGCCAGCAGCGCCCGGACAGGGGGGATGAACACTGAAGCTTTCTTT.